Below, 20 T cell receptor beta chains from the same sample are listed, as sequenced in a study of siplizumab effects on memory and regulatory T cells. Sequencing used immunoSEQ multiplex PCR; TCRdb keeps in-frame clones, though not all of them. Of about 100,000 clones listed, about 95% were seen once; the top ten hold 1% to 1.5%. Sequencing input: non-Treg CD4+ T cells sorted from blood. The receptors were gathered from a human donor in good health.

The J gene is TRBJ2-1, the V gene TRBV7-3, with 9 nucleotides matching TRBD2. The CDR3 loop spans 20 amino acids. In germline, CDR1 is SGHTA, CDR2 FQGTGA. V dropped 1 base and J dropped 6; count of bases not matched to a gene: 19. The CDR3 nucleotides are TGTGCCAGCAGCTTAAAGGGTAGCGGGAGTGTTAAGGGCCCGGTCAATGAGCAGTTCTTC. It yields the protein CASSLKGSGSVKGPVNEQFF.

The CDR3 nucleotides are TGTGCCAGCAGTTCCATCGGACTAGCCAATGAGCAGTTCTTC. Encoded protein: CASSSIGLANEQFF. The chain employs TRBV28 and TRBJ2-1, with 8 positions matching TRBD2. The CDR3 contains 14 residues. V lost 4 bases and J lost 6; bases outside the gene matches: 5. Germline V gene data show CDR1 as MDHEN and CDR2 as SYDVKM.

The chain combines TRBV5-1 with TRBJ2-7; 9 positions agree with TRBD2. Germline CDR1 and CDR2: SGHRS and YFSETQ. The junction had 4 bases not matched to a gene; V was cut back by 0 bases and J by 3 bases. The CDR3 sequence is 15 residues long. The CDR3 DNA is TGCGCCAGCAGCTTGGATGCGGGAGGGTTCTACGAGCAGTACTTC. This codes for CASSLDAGGFYEQYF.

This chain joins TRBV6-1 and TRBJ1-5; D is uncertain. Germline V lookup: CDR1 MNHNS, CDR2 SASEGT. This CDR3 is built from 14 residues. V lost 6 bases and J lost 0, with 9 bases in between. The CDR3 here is CASRRLDSNQPQHF. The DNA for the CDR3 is TGTGCCAGCAGAAGGTTAGATAGCAATCAGCCCCAGCATTTT.

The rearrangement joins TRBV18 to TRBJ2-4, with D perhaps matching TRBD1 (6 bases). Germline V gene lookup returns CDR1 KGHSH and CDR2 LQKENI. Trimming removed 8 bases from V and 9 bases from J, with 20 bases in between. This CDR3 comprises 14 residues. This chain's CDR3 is CASHSTDSGSIQYF. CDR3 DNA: TGTGCCAGCCACAGTACGGACAGCGGATCCATTCAGTACTTC.

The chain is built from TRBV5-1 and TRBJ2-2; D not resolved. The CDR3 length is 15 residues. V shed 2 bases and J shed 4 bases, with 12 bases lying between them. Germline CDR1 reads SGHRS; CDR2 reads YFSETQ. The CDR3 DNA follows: TGCGCCAGCAGCTTTATAACTGACTCCACCGGGGAGCTGTTTTTT. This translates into CASSFITDSTGELFF. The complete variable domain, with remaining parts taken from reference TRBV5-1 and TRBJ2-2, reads KAGVTQTPRYLIKTRGQQVTLSCSPISGHRSVSWYQQTPGQGLQFLFEYFSETQRNKGNFPGRFSGRQFSNSRSEMNVSTLELGDSALYLCASSFITDSTGELFFGEGSRLTVL.

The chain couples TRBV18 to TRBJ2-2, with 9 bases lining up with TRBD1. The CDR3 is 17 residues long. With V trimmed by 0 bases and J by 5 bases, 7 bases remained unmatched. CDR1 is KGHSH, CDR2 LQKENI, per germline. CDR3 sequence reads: CASSPPVTGTGTGELFF. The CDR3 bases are TGTGCCAGCTCACCACCTGTAACCGGGACAGGGACCGGGGAGCTGTTTTTT.

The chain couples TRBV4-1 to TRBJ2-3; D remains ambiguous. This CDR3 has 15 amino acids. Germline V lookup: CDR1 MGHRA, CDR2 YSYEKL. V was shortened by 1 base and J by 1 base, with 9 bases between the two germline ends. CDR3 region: CASSQVFARTDTQYF. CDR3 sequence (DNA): TGCGCCAGCAGCCAAGTATTTGCGCGCACAGATACGCAGTATTTT.

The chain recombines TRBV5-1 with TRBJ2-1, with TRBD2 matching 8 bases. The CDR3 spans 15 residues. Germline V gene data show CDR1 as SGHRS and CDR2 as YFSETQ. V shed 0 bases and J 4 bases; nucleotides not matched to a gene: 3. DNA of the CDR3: TGCGCCAGCAGCTTGGACACTAGCGGTTACAATGAGCAGTTCTTC. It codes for CASSLDTSGYNEQFF.

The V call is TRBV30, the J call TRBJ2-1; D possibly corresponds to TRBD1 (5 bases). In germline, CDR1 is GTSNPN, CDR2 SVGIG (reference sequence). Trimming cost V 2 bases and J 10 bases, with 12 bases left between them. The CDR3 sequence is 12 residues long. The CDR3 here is CAWSRREEEQFF. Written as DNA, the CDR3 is TGTGCCTGGAGTCGCAGGGAAGAGGAGCAGTTCTTC.

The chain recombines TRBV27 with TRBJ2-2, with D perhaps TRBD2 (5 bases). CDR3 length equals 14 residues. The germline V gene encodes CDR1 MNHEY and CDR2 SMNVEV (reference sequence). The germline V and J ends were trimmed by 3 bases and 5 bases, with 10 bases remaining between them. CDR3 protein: CASSFPSGTGELFF. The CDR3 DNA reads TGTGCCAGCAGTTTCCCCTCGGGGACCGGGGAGCTGTTTTTT.

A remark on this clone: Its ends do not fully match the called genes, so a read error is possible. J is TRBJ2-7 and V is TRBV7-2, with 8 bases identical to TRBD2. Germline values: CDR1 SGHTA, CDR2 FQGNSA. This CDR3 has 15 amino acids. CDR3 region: CAGSGGLPSSYEQYF. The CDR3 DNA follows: TGTGCCGGCAGCGGGGGACTACCTAGCTCCTACGAGCAGTACTTC.

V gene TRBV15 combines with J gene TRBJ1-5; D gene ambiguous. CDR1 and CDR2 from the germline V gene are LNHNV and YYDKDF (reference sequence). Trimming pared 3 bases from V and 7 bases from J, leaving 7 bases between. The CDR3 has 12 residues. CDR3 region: CATSRLGQPQHF. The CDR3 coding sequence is TGTGCCACCAGCAGGTTGGGGCAGCCCCAGCATTTT. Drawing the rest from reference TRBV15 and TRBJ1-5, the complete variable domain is DAMVIQNPRYQVTQFGKPVTLSCSQTLNHNVMYWYQQKSSQAPKLLFHYYDKDFNNEADTPDNFQSRRPNTSFCFLDIRSPGLGDTAMYLCATSRLGQPQHFGDGTRLSIL.

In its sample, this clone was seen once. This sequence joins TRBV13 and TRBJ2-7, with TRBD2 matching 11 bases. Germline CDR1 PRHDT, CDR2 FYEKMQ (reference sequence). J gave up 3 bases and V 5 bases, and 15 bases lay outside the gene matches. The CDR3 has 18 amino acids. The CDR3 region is CASSQISHTGTSGYEQYF. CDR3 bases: TGTGCCAGCAGCCAAATCAGCCATACCGGGACTAGCGGCTACGAGCAGTACTTC. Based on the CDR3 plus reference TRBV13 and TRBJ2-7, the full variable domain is AAGVIQSPRHLIKEKRETATLKCYPIPRHDTVYWYQQGPGQDPQFLISFYEKMQSDKGSIPDRFSAQQFSDYHSELNMSSLELGDSALYFCASSQISHTGTSGYEQYFGPGTRLTVT.

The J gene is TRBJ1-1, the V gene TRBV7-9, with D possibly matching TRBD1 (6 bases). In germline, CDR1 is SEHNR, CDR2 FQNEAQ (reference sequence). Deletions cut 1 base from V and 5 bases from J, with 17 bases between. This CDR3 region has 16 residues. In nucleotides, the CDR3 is TGTGCCAGCAGCTTAGGAGTTGGGGACATGGTAACTGAAGCTTTCTTT. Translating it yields CASSLGVGDMVTEAFF.

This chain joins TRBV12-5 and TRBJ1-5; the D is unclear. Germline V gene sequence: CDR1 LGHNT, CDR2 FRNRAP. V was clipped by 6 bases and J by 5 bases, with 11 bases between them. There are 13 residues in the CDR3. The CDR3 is CASGPVDYQPQHF. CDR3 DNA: TGTGCTAGTGGCCCGGTGGATTATCAGCCCCAGCATTTT.

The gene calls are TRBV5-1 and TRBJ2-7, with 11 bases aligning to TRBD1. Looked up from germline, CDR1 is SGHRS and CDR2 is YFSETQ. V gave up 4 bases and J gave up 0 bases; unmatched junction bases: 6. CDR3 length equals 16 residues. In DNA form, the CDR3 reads TGCGCCAGCAGCCCATGGACAGGGGGCTTCTCCTACGAGCAGTACTTC. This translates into CASSPWTGGFSYEQYF.

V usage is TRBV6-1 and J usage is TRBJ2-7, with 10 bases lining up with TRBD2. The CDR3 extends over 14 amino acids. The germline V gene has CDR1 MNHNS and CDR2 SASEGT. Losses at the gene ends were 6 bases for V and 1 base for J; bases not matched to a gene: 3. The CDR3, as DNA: TGTGCCAGCAGAACTAGCGGGAAATCCTACGAGCAGTACTTC. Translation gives CASRTSGKSYEQYF.

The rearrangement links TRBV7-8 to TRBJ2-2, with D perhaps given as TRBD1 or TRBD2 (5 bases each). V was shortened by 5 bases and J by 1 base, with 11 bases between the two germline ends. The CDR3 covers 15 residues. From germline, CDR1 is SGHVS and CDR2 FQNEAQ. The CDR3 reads CASSPRDQNTGELFF. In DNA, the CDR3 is TGTGCCAGCAGCCCACGGGACCAGAACACCGGGGAGCTGTTTTTT.

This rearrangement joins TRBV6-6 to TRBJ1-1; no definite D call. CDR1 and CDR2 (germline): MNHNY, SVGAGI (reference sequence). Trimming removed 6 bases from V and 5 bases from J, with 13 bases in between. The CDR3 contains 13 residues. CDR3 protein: CASRREEVTEAFF. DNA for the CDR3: TGTGCCAGCAGGCGGGAAGAGGTTACTGAAGCTTTCTTT.